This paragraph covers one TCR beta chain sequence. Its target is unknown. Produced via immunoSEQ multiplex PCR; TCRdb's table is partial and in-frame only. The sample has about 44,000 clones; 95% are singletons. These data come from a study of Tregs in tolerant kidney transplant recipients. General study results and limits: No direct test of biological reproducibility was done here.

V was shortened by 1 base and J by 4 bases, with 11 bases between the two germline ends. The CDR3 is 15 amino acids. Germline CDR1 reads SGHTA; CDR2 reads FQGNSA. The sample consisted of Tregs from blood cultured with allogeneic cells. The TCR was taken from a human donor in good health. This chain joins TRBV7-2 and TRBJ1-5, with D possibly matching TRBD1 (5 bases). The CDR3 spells CASSLDGARNQPQHF. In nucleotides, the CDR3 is TGTGCCAGCAGCTTAGATGGGGCGAGGAATCAGCCCCAGCATTTT.